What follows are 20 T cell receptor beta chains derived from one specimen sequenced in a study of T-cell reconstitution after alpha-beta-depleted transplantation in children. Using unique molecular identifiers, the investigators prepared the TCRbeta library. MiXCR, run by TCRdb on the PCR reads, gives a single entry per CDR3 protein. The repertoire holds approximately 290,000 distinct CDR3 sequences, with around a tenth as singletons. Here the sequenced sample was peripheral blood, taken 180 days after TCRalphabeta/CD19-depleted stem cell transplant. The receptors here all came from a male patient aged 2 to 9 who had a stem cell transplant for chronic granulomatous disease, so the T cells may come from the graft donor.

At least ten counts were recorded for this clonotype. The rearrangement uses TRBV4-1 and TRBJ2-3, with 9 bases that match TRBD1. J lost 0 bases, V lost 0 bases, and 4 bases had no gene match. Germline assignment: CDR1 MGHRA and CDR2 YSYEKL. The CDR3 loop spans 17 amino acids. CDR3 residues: CASSQDPGQGSTDTQYF. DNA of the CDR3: TGCGCCAGCAGCCAAGATCCCGGACAGGGGAGCACAGATACGCAGTATTTT.

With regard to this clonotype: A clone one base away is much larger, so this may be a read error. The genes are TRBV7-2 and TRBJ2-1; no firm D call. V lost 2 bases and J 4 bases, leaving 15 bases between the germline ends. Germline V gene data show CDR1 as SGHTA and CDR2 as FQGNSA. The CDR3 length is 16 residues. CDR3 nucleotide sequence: TGTGCCAGCAGCTTAACCAGGTCACTCTCGTACAATGAGCAGTTCTTC. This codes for CASSLTRSLSYNEQFF.

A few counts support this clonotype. CDR3 loop: CASSFLPSGGPYEQYF. The CDR3 nucleotides read TGTGCCAGCAGCTTCCTGCCCTCGGGGGGGCCGTACGAGCAGTACTTC. The rearrangement links TRBV11-2 to TRBJ2-7; TRBD2 matches at 8 bases. This CDR3 has 16 residues. Germline assignment: CDR1 SGHAT and CDR2 FQNNGV. The junction had 11 bases not matched to a gene; V was cut back by 3 bases and J by 4 bases.

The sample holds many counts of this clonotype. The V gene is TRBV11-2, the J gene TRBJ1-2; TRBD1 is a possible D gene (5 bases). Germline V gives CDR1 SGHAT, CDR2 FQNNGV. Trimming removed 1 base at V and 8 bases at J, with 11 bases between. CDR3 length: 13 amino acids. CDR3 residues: CASSLAGGTGYTF. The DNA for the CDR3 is TGTGCCAGCAGCTTAGCGGGGGGGACCGGCTACACCTTC.

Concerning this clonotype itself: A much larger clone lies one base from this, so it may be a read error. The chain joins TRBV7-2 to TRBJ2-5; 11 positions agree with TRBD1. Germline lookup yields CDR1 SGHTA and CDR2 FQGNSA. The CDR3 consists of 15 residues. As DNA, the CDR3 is TGTGCCAGCAGCTTGGGACAGGGGGGCCAAGAGACCCAGTGCTTC. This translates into CASSLGQGGQETQCF.

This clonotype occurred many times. The CDR3 DNA is TGCGCCAGCAGAATTATAGCGGGAGCCATATACAATGAGCAGTTCTTC. Protein sequence: CASRIIAGAIYNEQFF. This chain uses TRBV5-1 with TRBJ2-1; 9 bases are a match to TRBD2. Per the germline V gene, CDR1 is SGHRS and CDR2 is YFSETQ. The length of the CDR3 is 16 residues. After removal of 5 bases from V and 4 bases from J, the junction contained 10 bases not matched to a gene.

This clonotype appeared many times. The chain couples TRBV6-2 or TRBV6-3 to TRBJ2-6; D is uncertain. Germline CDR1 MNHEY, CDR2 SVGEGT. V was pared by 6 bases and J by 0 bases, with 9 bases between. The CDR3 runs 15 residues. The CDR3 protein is CASRRRLSGANVLTF. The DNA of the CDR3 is TGTGCCAGCAGGCGACGGCTCTCTGGGGCCAACGTCCTGACTTTC.

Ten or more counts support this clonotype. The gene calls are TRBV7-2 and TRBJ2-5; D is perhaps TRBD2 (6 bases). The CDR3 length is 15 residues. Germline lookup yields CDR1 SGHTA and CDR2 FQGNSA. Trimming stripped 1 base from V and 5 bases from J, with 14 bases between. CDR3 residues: CASSLGGESSETQYF. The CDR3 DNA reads TGTGCCAGCAGCTTAGGGGGGGAATCGTCGGAGACCCAGTACTTC.

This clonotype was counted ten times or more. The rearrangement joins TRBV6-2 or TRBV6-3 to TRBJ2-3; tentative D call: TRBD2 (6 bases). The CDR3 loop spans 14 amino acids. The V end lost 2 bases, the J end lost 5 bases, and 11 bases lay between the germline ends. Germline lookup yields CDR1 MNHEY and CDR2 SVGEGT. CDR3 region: CASSYPPGRDTQYF. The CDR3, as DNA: TGTGCCAGCAGTTACCCACCCGGGAGAGATACGCAGTATTTT.

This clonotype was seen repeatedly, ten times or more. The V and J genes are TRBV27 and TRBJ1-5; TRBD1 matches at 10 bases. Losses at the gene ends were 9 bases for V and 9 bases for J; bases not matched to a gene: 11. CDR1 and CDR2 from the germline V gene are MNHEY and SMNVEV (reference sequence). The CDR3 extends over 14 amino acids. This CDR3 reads CASGGQGGFWPQHF. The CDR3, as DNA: TGTGCCAGTGGCGGACAGGGGGGATTTTGGCCCCAGCATTTT.

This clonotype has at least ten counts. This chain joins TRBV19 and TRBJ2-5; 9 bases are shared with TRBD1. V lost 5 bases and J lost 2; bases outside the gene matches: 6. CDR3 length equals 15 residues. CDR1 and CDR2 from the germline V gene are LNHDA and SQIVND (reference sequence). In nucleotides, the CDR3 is TGTGCCAGTAGTCCCGGGACAGGGTGGCAAGAGACCCAGTACTTC. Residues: CASSPGTGWQETQYF.

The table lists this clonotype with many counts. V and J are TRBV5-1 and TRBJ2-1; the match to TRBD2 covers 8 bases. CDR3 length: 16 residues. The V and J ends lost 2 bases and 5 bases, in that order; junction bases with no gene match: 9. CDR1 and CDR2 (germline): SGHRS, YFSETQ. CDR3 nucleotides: TGCGCCAGCAGCTTTGTCCCGGGACTAGGACACAATGAGCAGTTCTTC. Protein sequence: CASSFVPGLGHNEQFF.

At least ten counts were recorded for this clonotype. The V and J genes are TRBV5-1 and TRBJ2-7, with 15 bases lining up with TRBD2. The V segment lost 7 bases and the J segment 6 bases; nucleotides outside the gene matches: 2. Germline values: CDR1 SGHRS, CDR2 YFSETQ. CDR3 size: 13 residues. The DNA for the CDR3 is TGCGCCAGCGGACTAGCGGGAGGGGGCGAGCAGTACTTC. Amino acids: CASGLAGGGEQYF.

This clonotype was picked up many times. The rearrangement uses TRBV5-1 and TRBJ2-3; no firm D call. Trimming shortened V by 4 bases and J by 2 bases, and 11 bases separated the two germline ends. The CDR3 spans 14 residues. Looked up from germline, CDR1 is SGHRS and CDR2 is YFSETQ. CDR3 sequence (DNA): TGCGCCAGCAGCCCCCGACACTCCACAGATACGCAGTATTTT. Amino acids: CASSPRHSTDTQYF.

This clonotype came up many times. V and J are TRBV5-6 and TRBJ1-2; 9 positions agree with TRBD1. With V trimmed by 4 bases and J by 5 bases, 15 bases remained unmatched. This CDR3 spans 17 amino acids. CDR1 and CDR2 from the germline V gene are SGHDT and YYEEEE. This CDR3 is CASSADRGPGGYYGYTF. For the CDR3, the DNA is TGTGCCAGCAGCGCGGACAGGGGTCCCGGGGGATATTATGGCTACACCTTC.

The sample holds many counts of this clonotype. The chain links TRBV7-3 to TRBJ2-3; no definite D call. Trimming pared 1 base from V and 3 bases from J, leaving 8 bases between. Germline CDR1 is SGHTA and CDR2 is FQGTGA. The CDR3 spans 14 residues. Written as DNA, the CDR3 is TGTGCCAGCAGCTTAAATCCCGGAACAGATACGCAGTATTTT. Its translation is CASSLNPGTDTQYF. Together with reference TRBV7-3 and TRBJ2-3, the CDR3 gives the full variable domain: GAGVSQTPSNKVTEKGKYVELRCDPISGHTALYWYRQSLGQGPEFLIYFQGTGAADDSGLPNDRFFAVRPEGSVSTLKIQRTERGDSAVYLCASSLNPGTDTQYFGPGTRLTVL.

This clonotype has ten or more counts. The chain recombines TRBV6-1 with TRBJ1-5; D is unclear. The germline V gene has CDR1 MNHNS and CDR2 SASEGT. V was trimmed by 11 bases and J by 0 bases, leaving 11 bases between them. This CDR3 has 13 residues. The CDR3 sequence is CAGRVYSNQPQHF. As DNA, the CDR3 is TGTGCCGGGAGGGTTTATAGCAATCAGCCCCAGCATTTT.

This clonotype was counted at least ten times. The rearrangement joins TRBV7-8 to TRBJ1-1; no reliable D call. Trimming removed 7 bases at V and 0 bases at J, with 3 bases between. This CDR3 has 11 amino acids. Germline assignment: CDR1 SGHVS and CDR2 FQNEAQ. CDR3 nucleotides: TGTGCCAGCACGATGAACACTGAAGCTTTCTTT. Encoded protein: CASTMNTEAFF.

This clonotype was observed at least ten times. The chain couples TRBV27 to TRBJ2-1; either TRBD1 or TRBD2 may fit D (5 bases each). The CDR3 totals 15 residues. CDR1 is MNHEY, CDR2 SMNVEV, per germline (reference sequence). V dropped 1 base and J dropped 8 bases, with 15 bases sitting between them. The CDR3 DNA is TGTGCCAGCAGTTTATTACCGGGACCCCTGGATGAGCAGTTCTTC. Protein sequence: CASSLLPGPLDEQFF.

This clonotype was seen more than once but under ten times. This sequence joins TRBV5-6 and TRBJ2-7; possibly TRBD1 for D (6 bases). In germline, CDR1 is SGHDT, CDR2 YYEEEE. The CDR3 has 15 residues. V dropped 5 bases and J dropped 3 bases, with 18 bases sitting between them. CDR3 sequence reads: CASSDNRETFYEQYF. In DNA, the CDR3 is TGTGCCAGCAGTGATAACAGGGAGACCTTCTACGAGCAGTACTTC.